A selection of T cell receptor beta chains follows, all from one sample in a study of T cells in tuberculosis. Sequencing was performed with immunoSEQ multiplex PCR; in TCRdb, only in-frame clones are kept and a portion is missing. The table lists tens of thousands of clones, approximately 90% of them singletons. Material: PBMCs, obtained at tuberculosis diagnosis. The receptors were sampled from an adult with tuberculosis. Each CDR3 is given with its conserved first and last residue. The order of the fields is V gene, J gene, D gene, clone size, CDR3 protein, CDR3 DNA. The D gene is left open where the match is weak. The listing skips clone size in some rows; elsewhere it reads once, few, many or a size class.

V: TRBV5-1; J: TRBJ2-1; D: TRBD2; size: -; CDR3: CASSLLPSGGVNEQFF; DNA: TGCGCCAGCAGCTTGTTACCGAGCGGGGGGGTCAATGAGCAGTTCTTC
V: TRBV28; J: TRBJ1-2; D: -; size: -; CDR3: CASSQGGAGYGYTF; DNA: TGTGCCAGCAGTCAGGGAGGGGCGGGATATGGCTACACCTTC
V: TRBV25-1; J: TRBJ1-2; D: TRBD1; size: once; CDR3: CASGGQGAGGYTF; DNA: TGTGCCAGCGGAGGACAGGGGGCGGGTGGCTACACCTTC
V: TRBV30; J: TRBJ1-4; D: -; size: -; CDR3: CACSKQGLEKLFF; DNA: TGTGCCTGTTCGAAACAGGGTTTGGAAAAACTGTTTTTT
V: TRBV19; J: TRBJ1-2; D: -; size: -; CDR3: CASSSRRDGYTF; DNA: TGTGCCAGTAGTTCTCGGAGGGATGGCTACACCTTC
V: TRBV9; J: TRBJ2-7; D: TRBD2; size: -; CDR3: CASSVAAGEYEQYF; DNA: TGTGCCAGCAGCGTAGCGGCGGGAGAATACGAGCAGTACTTC
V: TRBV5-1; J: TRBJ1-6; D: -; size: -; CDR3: CASSLVPRESPLHF; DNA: TGCGCCAGCAGCTTAGTCCCCCGAGAGTCACCCCTCCACTTT
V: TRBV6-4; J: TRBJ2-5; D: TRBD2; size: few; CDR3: CASSPSAGGPEETQYF; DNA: TGTGCCAGCAGTCCTTCAGCGGGAGGCCCCGAAGAGACCCAGTACTTC
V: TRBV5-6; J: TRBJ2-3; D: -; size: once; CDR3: CASSRWVVGVDTQYF; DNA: TGTGCCAGCAGCCGTTGGGTAGTTGGAGTAGATACGCAGTATTTT
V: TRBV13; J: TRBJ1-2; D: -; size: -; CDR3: CASSLPFLGSGGYTF; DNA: TGTGCCAGCAGCCTACCCTTTCTGGGGTCGGGAGGCTACACCTTC
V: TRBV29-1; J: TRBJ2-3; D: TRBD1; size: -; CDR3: CSVEDLGGWGTDTQYF; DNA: TGCAGCGTTGAAGATCTAGGGGGCTGGGGCACAGATACGCAGTATTTT
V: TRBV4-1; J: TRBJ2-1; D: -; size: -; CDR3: CASSQGEAYNEQFF; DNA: TGCGCCAGCAGCCAAGGGGAGGCCTACAATGAGCAGTTCTTC
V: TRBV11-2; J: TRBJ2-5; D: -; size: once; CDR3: CASCESGVQETQYF; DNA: TGTGCCAGCTGCGAATCGGGGGTCCAAGAGACCCAGTACTTC
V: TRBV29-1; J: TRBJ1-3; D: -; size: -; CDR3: CSVGQSTGNTIYF; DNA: TGCAGCGTTGGACAGTCCACTGGAAACACCATATATTTT
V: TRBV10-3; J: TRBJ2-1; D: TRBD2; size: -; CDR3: CAIRRTSGSRSSYNEQFF; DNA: TGTGCCATCAGGAGGACTAGCGGGAGCAGAAGCTCCTACAATGAGCAGTTCTTC
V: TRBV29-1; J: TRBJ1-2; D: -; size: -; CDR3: CSVVTTVNYGYTF; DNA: TGCAGCGTAGTAACGACAGTGAACTATGGCTACACCTTC
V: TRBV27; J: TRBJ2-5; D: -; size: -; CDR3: CAIGGGQWRQETQYF; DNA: TGTGCCATCGGAGGGGGCCAATGGAGGCAAGAGACCCAGTACTTC
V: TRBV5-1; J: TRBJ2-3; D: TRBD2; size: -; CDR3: CASSLAGGSTDTQYF; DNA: TGCGCCAGCAGCTTGGCGGGAGGATCGACAGATACGCAGTATTTT
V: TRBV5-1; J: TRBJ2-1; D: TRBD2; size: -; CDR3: CASSSGLAESNEQFF; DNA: TGCGCCAGCAGCTCCGGACTAGCGGAATCCAATGAGCAGTTCTTC
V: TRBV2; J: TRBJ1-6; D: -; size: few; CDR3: CASSDGVQGIASPLHF; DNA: TGTGCCAGCAGTGATGGGGTCCAGGGTATCGCTTCACCCCTCCACTTT
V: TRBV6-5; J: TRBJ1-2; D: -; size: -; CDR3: CASSYDRNYGYTF; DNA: TGTGCCAGCAGTTACGACAGGAACTATGGCTACACCTTC
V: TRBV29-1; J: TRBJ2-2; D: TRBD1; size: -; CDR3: CSVVSGGNTGELFF; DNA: TGCAGCGTTGTGTCAGGGGGTAACACCGGGGAGCTGTTTTTT
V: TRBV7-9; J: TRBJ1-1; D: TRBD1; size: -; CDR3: CASSLRPGQEDAEAFF; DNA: TGTGCCAGCAGCTTACGTCCGGGACAGGAGGACGCTGAAGCTTTCTTT
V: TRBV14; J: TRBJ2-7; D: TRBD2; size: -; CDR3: CASSREGAEQYF; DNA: TGTGCCAGCAGCCGGGAGGGTGCCGAGCAGTACTTC
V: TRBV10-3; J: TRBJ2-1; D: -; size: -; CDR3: CAISEGTGSEQFF; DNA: TGTGCCATCAGTGAAGGCACAGGGAGTGAGCAGTTCTTC
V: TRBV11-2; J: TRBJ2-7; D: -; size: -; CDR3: CASSLNSGLNYEQYF; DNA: TGTGCCAGCAGCTTAAATTCGGGACTTAACTACGAGCAGTACTTC
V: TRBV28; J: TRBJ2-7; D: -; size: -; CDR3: CASSLEQETYEQYF; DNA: TGTGCCAGCAGTTTAGAACAAGAAACCTACGAGCAGTACTTC
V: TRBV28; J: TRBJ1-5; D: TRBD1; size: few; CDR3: CASSLSGQGAPEDQPQHF; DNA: TGTGCCAGCAGTTTATCGGGACAGGGGGCGCCGGAAGATCAGCCCCAGCATTTT
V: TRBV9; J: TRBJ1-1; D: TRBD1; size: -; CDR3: CASSTTGMNTEAFF; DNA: TGTGCCAGCAGCACGACAGGGATGAACACTGAAGCTTTCTTT